This TCR beta chain was observed in a study of vaccination effects on CD4 cells after COVID-19. About this clone itself: The antigen remains unidentified.

After expansion with viral peptide pools in the ViraFEST assay, antigen-specific CD4+ T cells were sequenced. CD4+ T cells were isolated after less than 13 days of culture. Among the vaccine recipients, none had a prior SARS-CoV-2 infection, and nucleocapsid antibodies were negative. V shed 6 bases and J shed 2 bases, with 11 bases lying between them. The germline CDR1 and CDR2 sequences are KGHSH and LQKENI. The CDR3 covers 15 residues. TCRdb's table, derived via immunoSEQ multiplex PCR, lists solely in-frame clones and lacks some. The top ten clones hold approximately 6% of a sample with some 52,000 clones, 79% of them seen once.

The V and J genes are TRBV18 and TRBJ2-6; D not resolved. This specimen was CD4+ T cells from PBMCs cultured with HCoV-OC43 spike peptides, taken before COVID-19 vaccination. This sample's subset: HCoV-OC43 spike overlapping peptide pool stimulation. The sequence was collected from a human donor who received a COVID-19 vaccine. The CDR3 DNA follows: TGTGCCAGCTCCCTCGGCACGCCTGGGGCCAACGTCCTGACTTTC. Protein sequence: CASSLGTPGANVLTF.